This TCR beta chain is from a study of CD8+ T cells in alopecia areata. Study background: Oral tofacitinib (5 to 10 mg twice daily) was administered to treated patients. Tofacitinib was given for 6 to 18 months, then stopped for 6 months.

PBMCs, the starting material, were the source of sorted CD4+ and CD8+ T cells. It was cDNA, reverse transcribed from extracted RNA, that served as the sequencing template. The data were produced by immunoSEQ multiplex PCR, yet TCRdb's version contains in-frame clones alone and is incomplete. The table includes 100,000 to 150,000 clones, roughly 58% detected once. The receptor comes from a human donor with alopecia areata. Here the sequenced sample was CD4+ T cells sorted from blood, taken at week 0.

CDR3 nucleotide sequence: TGTGCCAGCAGCACAGGGTTTTCACCCCTCCACTTT. Protein sequence: CASSTGFSPLHF. The chain links TRBV6-5 to TRBJ1-6; maybe TRBD1 (6 bases). The germline gives CDR1 MNHEY, CDR2 SVGAGI. This CDR3 contains 12 residues. V dropped 6 bases and J dropped 9 bases, with 9 bases sitting between them.